This TCR beta chain was documented in a study of beta chain features in type 1 diabetes. As to this clone: No antigen is known for it.

Blood was drawn once from each donor into heparinised tubes. The draws averaged about 0.11 L. Purity exceeded 98% in all sorted populations. Sequenced material consisted of expressed TCRB transcripts (all of the isolated RNA was reverse transcribed). The study sequenced naive, central memory and regulatory T cell samples to an average of about 3.9 million reads. Data came from immunoSEQ multiplex PCR; TCRdb stores just in-frame clones and leaves some out. This table has roughly 260,000 clones, 11% appearing once. Study-wide results and caveats: The naive, central memory and Treg TCRB repertoires showed an apparent similarity that was greater among patients than among healthy donors. Shorter TCRB CDR3s, moderately but significantly so, marked every one of the four CD4+ subsets in Type 1 diabetes patients.

Trimming at V came to 5 bases and at J to 5 bases, leaving 14 bases not matched to a gene. Germline V gene sequence: CDR1 SGHTA, CDR2 FQGNSA. The CDR3 sequence is 16 residues long. The sequence was collected from a man aged 30-40 years with type 1 diabetes. Sequencing was performed on naive CD4+ T cells from blood. The chain uses TRBV7-2 and TRBJ2-5; 7 bases match TRBD1. The CDR3 region has the DNA TGTGCCAGCAGCCTAACCCTCAACAGGGGTTGGGAGACCCAGTACTTC. Translated, it gives CASSLTLNRGWETQYF.